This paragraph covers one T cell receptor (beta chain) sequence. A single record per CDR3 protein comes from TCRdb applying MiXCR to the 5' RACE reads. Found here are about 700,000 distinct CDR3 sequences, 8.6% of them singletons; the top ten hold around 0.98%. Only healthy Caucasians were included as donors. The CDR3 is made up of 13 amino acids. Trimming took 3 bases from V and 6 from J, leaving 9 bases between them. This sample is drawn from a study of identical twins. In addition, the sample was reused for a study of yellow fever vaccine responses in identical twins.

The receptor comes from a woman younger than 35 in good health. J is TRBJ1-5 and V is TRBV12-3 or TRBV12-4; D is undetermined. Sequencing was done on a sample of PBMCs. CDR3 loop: CASSFLFGQPQHF. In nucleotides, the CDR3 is TGTGCCAGCAGTTTTCTCTTTGGTCAGCCCCAGCATTTT.